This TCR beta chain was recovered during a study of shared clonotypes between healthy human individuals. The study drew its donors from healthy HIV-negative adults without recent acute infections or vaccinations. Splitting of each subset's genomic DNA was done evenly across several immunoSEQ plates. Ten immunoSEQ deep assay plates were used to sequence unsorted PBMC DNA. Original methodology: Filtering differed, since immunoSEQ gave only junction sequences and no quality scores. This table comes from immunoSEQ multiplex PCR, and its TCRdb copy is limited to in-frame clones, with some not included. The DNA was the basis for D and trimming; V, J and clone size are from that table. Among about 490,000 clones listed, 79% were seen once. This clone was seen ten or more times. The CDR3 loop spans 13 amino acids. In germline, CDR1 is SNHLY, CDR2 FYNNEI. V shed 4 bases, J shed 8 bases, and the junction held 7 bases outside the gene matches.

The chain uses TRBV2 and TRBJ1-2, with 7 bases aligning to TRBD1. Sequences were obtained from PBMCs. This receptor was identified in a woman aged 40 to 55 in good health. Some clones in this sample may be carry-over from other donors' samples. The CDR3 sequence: CASSVGGLRGYTF. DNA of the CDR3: TGTGCCAGCAGTGTAGGGGGCCTGAGGGGCTACACCTTC. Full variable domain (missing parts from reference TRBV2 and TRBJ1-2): EPEVTQTPSHQVTQMGQEVILRCVPISNHLYFYWYRQILGQKVEFLVSFYNNEISEKSEIFDDQFSVERPDGSNFTLKIRSTKLEDSAMYFCASSVGGLRGYTFGSGTRLTVV.